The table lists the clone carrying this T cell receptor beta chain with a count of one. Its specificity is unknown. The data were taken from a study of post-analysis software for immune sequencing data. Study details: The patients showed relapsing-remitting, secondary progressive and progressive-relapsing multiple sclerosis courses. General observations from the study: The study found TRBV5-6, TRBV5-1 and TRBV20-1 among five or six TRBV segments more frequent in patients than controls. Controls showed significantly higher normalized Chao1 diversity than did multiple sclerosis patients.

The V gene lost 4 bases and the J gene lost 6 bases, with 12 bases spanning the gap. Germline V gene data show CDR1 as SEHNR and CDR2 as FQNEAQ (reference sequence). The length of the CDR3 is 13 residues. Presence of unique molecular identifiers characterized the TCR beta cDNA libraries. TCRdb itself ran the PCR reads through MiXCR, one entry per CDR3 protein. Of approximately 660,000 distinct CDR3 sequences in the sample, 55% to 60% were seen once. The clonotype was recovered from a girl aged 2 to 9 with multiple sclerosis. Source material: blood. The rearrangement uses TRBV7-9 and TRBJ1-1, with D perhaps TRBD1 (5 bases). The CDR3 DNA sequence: TGTGCCAGCAGCTCACCCTTACAGGCTGAAGCTTTCTTT. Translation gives CASSSPLQAEAFF. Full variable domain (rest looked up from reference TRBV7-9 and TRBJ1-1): DTGVSQNPRHKITKRGQNVTFRCDPISEHNRLYWYRQTLGQGPEFLTYFQNEAQLEKSRLLSDRFSAERPKGSFSTLEIQRTEQGDSAMYLCASSSPLQAEAFFGQGTRLTVV.